Only a few counts were recorded for the clone carrying this TCR beta chain. The target antigen is unknown. V lost 2 bases and J lost 10, with 11 bases in between. This CDR3 spans 13 amino acids. The germline V gene encodes CDR1 LGHDT and CDR2 YNNKEL (reference sequence). Researchers report isolating at least 6 million PBMCs per sample. The data stem from a study of blood T cells in healthy people across ages. General study results and limits: The percentage of naive T cells correlated strongly with TCR beta diversity.

A second PCR, run for roughly 7 to 11 cycles, used a sample-barcoded 5' primer plus a J-beta primer mix. Tags on each cDNA molecule came from a template-switch adaptor with 12 random nucleotides. A single record per CDR3 protein comes from TCRdb applying MiXCR to the 5' RACE reads. This table has hundreds of thousands of distinct CDR3 sequences, about 34% appearing once. This chain links TRBV3-1 with TRBJ1-4; D not resolved. The receptor's source is a woman of 80 years or more in good health. The sequenced sample was blood. The CDR3 DNA is TGTGCCAGCAGCCAACTTCGGGGAGTAAAACTGTTTTTT. Protein: CASSQLRGVKLFF.